This TCR beta chain was recorded in a study of blood T cell repertoires in COVID-19 (TCRdb year 2020). In terms of the full investigation: Samples covering the acute and convalescent phases of COVID-19 were provided by collaborators in the United States, Italy and Spain. The prospective study material was composed of cDNA or gDNA derived from T cells, B-cell-depleted T cells, or PBMCs. The dataset comprised deeply sampled blood TCRbeta repertoires from subjects exposed to, actively infected with, or recovered from COVID-19. A freely available public database, intended as a resource for researchers studying the immune response to SARS-CoV-2, is where the repertoires were released. Samples came from the ongoing ImmuneRACE study (first 160 participants) plus 1,254 subjects from 6 global collaborators. Nearly every sample came with metadata listing a de-identified subject ID, COVID-19 status, age in years and sex. Where available, HLA class I and class II types were obtained from metadata supplied by the sample provider rather than from assay-based typing.

Participants in the prospective study were aged roughly 18 to 100 years, lived in 20 to 25 United States geographic areas, and enrolled through a virtual design. To assign participants to cohorts, the prospective study relied on clinical history that participants themselves reported in a screening survey and a study questionnaire. Exposed participants were defined as having been in contact with someone with a PCR-confirmed or clinician-diagnosed COVID-19 case within 2 weeks of study entry. In the prospective study, whole blood, serum and a nasopharyngeal or oropharyngeal swab were collected from each participant by mobile phlebotomists. Prospective study participants could optionally give additional blood draws and questionnaires over an approximately 2-month period. Before DNA extraction, blood samples from the prospective study were shipped at room temperature or frozen. With respect to this clone: It has no known antigen specificity. No per-base quality is available; no much larger clone lies one base away.

TCRbeta CDR3 regions were amplified from genomic DNA by means of the immunoSEQ Assay, a bias-controlled multiplex PCR. The original pipeline was this. Within the assay, amplification of reference gene primers was used to estimate how many nucleated cells each sample contained. To quantify the absolute abundance of each unique TCRbeta CDR3 rearrangement, sequence reads were collapsed and filtered. For each sample, productive Simpson clonality was calculated as the square root of Simpson's diversity index across productive rearrangements. TCRdb's version of the immuneACCESS table is confined to in-frame rearrangements and falls short of the full clone set. An unresolved V gene accounts for under half of the shortfall where checked; the remainder is of unknown origin. V and J calls and clone size come straight from that table; D and trimming were deduced from the DNA. This sample is represented by roughly 150,000 clones; approximately 80% of them were singletons. The ten largest make up 5.2% of the sample.

What the research found in general, with its limitations: How much clinical and demographic metadata was included differed by source and by participant, and the metadata was provided uncurated.

This clonotype was obtained from a man between 65 and 85 years old who had been exposed to COVID-19. Sequenced material: PBMCs or T cells enriched from blood (not recorded which).

The nucleotides read TGTGCCAGCAGCTTCCAGGGCAACACTGAAGCTTTCTTT. This codes for CASSFQGNTEAFF. The chain is encoded by TRBV7-2 joined to TRBJ1-1; the best D guess is TRBD1, with 5 bases matching. The CDR3 has 13 amino acids, counting the end cysteine and phenylalanine. The CDR3 DNA has 39 bases and is translated from base 1. Taken from the germline V gene, the CDR1 and CDR2 loops are SGHTA and FQGNSA. The junction shows trimming of 3 bases on V and 2 bases on J, plus 7 bases between the germline ends.